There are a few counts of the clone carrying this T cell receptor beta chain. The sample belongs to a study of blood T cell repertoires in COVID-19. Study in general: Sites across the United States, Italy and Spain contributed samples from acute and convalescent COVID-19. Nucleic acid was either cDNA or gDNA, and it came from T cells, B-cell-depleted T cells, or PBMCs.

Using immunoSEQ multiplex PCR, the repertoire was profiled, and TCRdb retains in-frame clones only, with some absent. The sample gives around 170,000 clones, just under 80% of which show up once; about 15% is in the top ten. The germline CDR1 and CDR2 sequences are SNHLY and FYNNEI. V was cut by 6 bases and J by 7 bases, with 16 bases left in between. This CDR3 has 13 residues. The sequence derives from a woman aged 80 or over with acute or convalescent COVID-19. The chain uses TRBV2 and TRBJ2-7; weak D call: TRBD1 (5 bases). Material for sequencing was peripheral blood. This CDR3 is CASRGPSSWEQYF. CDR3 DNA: TGTGCCAGCAGGGGGCCGAGTAGCTGGGAGCAGTACTTC. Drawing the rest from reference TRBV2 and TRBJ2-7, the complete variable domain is EPEVTQTPSHQVTQMGQEVILRCVPISNHLYFYWYRQILGQKVEFLVSFYNNEISEKSEIFDDQFSVERPDGSNFTLKIRSTKLEDSAMYFCASRGPSSWEQYFGPGTRLTVT.